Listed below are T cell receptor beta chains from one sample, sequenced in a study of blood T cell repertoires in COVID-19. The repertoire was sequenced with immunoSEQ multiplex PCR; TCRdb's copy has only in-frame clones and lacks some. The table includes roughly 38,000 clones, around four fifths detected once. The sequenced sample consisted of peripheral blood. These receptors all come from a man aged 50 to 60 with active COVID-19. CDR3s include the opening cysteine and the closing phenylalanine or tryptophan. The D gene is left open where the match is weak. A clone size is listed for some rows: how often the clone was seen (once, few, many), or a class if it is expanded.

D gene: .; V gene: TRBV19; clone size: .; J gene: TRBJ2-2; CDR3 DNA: TGTGCCAGTAGGTGGGGGCAACTAACCGGGGAGCTGTTTTTT; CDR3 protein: CASRWGQLTGELFF
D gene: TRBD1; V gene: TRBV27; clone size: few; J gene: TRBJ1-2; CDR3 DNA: TGTGCCAGCAGCGGACAGGGGGGATCGGGCTACACCTTC; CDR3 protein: CASSGQGGSGYTF
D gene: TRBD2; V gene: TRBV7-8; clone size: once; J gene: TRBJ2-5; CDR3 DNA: TGTGCCAGCAGCTTAGAGTCTAGCGGCCAAGAGACCCAGTACTTC; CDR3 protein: CASSLESSGQETQYF
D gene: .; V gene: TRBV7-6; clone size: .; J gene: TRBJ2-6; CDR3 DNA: TGTGCCAGCAGCGTTGTTGGACGAGGACCAGGGGAGGCCAACGTCCTGACTTTC; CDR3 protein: CASSVVGRGPGEANVLTF
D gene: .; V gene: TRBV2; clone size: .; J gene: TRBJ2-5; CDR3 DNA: TGTGCCAGCAGTCCAAGATCAGGGGCAGAGACCCAGTACTTC; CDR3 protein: CASSPRSGAETQYF
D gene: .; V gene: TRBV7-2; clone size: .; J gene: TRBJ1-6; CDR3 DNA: TGTGCCAGCAGCTCAGGTTCTACTTATAATTCACCCCTCCACTTT; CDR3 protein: CASSSGSTYNSPLHF
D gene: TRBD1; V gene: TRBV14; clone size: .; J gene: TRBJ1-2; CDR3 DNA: TGTGCCAGCAGCCCGGGACAGAACTATGGCTACACCTTC; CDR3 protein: CASSPGQNYGYTF
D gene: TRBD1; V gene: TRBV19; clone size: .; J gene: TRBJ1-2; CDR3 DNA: TGTGCCAGTTCCCACCGGGACAGGGGTCTCTATGGCTACACCTTC; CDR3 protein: CASSHRDRGLYGYTF
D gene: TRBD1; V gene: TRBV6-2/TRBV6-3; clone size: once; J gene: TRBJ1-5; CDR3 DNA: TGTGCCAGCAGTTACTATGGGACAGGGAATCAGCCCCAGCATTTT; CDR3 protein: CASSYYGTGNQPQHF
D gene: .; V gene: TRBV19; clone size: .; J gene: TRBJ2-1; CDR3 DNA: TGTGCCAGTAGTATAGGTACAGACAATGAGCAGTTCTTC; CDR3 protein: CASSIGTDNEQFF
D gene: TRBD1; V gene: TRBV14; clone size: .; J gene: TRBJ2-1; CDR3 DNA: TGTGCCAGCAGCCAAGATAGGAGCAGGGGGCCTTACAATGAGCAGTTCTTC; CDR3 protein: CASSQDRSRGPYNEQFF
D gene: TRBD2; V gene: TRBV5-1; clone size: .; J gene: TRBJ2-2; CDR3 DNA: TGCGCCAGCAGCTCTAGACTAGCGGGGGGACACGGGGAGCTGTTTTTT; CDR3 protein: CASSSRLAGGHGELFF
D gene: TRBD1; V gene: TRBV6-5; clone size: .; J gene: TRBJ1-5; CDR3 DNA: TGTGCCAGCAGACCAATGACAGGGAGCAATCAGCCCCAGCATTTT; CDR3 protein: CASRPMTGSNQPQHF
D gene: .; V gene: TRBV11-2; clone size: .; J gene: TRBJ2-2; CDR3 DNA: TGTGCCAGCAGCTTAGTTCGGAGCGCGAACACCGGGGAGCTGTTTTTT; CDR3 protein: CASSLVRSANTGELFF
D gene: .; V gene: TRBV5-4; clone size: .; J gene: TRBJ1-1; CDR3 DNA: TGTGCCAGCAGCTTAATGCGGGTTTTGAACACTGAAGCTTTCTTT; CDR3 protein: CASSLMRVLNTEAFF
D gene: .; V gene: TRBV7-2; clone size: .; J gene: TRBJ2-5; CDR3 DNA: TGTGCCAGCAGCTTAGGACAGGACCAAGAGACCCAGTACTTC; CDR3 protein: CASSLGQDQETQYF
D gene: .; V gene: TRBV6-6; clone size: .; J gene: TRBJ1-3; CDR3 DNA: TGTGCCAGCAGATTCGGAGGCCTCTTCTCTGGAAACACCATATATTTT; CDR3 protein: CASRFGGLFSGNTIYF
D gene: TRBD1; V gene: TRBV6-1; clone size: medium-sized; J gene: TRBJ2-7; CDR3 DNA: TGTGCCAGCAGTGAAGTTGGACAGGGGGCAATCGAGCAGTACTTC; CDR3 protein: CASSEVGQGAIEQYF
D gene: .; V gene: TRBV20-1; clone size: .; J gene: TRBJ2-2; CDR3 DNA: TGCAGTGCTCTTAACACCGGGGAGCTGTTTTTT; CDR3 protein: CSALNTGELFF
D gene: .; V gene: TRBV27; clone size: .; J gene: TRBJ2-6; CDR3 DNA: TGTGCCAGCAGTTTAGGAGTCTCTGGGGCCAACGTCCTGACTTTC; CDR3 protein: CASSLGVSGANVLTF
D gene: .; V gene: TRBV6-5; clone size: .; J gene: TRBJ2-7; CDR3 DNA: TGTGCCAGCAGTTTCAAATACGAGCAGTACTTC; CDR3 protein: CASSFKYEQYF
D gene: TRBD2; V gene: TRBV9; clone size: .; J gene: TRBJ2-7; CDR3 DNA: TGTGCCAGCAGCGTAGGTCTAGCGGGGCACTACGAGCAGTACTTC; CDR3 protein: CASSVGLAGHYEQYF
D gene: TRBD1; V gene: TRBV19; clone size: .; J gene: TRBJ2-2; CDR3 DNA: TGTGCCAGTAGTATTGGGACAGCGAACACCGGGGAGCTGTTTTTT; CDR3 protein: CASSIGTANTGELFF
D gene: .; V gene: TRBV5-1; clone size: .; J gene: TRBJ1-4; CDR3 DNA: TGCGCCAGCAGCCCCTCAGGGGCTCTGCGGGAAAAACTGTTTTTT; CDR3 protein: CASSPSGALREKLFF
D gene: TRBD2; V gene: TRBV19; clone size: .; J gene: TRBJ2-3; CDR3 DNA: TGTGCCAGTAGTAAGTCGGCTAGCGGGGGAGATACGCAGTATTTT; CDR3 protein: CASSKSASGGDTQYF
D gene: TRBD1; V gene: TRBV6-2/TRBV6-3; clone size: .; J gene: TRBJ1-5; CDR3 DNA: TGTGCCAGCAGTCTTGACAGGGGGCCACAGCCCCAGCATTTT; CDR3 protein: CASSLDRGPQPQHF
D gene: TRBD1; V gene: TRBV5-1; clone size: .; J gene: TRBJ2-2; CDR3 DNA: TGCGCCAGCAGCGTAGACGGACAGGCCACCGGGGAGCTGTTTTTT; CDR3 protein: CASSVDGQATGELFF
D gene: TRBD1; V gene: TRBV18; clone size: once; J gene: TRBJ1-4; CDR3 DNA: TGTGCCAGCTCACCCCTCGGGACAGGTGAAAAACTGTTTTTT; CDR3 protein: CASSPLGTGEKLFF
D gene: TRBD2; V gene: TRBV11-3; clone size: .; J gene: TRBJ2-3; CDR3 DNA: TGTGCCAGCAGCTTTAGCGGGGGCGGAGATACGCAGTATTTT; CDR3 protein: CASSFSGGGDTQYF
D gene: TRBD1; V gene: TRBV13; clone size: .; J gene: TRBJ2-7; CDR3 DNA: TGTGCCAGCAGCCCCGGGACAGGCGGACGGGAGCAGTACTTC; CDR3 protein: CASSPGTGGREQYF
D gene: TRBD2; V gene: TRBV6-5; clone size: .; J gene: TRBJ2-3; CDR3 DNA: TGTGCCGGGCAACTAGCGGGGGGTGCAGATACGCAGTATTTT; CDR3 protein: CAGQLAGGADTQYF
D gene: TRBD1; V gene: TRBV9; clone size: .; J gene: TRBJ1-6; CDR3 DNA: TGTGCCAGCAGCCGGACAGGGGGCGGATCGGCCCTCCACTTT; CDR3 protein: CASSRTGGGSALHF
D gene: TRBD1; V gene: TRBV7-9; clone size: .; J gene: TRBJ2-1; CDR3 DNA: TGTGCCAGCAGCTCGGGACAGGGGGAAGTCGGGCAGTTCTTC; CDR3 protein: CASSSGQGEVGQFF
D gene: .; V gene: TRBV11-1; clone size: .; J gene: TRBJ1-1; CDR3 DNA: TGTGCCAGCAGCTCCGCGGGTCACGGCAACACTGAAGCTTTCTTT; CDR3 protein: CASSSAGHGNTEAFF
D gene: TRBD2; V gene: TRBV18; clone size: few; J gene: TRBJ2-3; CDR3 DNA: TGTGCCAGCTCACCAATCCTGATAGCGGGGACAGATACGCAGTATTTT; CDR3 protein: CASSPILIAGTDTQYF
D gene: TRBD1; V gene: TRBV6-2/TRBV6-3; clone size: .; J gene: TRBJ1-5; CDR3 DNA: TGTGCCAGCAGCGGAAAAGGACAGGGACGCAATCAGCCCCAGCATTTT; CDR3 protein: CASSGKGQGRNQPQHF
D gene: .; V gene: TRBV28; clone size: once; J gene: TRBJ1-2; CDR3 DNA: TGTGCCAGCAGTTTCGTAGATCCTCTATTGGGCTACACCTTC; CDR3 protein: CASSFVDPLLGYTF
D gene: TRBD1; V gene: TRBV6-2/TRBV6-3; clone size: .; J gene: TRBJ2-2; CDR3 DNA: TGTGCCAGCAGTTACCCCGACAGGGGGGAATCCGGGGAGCTGTTTTTT; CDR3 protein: CASSYPDRGESGELFF
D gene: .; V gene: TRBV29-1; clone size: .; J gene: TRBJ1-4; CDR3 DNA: TGCAGCGCGTCTGGACAGTTTGAAAAACTGTTTTTT; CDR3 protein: CSASGQFEKLFF
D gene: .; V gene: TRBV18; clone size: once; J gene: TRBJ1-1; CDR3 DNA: TGTGCCAGCTCACCCAACGGGGAGGGAACTGAAGCTTTCTTT; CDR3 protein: CASSPNGEGTEAFF
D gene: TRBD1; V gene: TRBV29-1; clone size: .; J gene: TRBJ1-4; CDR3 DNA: TGCAGCGTGCCGGGACAGGGGTATGAAAAACTGTTTTTT; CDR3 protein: CSVPGQGYEKLFF
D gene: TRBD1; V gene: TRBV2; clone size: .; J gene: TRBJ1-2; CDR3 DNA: TGTGCCAGCAGTGAAGCGCAGACAGGGAACTATGGCTACACCTTC; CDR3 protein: CASSEAQTGNYGYTF
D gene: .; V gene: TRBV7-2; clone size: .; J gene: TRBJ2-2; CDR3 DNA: TGTGCCAGCAGCCTAAAGAACACCGGGGAGCTGTTTTTT; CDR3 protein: CASSLKNTGELFF
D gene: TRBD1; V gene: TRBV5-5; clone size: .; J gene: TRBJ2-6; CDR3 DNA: TGTGCCAGCAGCGCAACAGGGGCTGGGGTCAACGTCCTGACTTTC; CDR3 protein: CASSATGAGVNVLTF
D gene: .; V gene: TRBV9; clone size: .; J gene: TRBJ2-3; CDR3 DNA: TGTGCCAGCAGCGTCGGAGTGAGGGGCACAGATACGCAGTATTTT; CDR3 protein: CASSVGVRGTDTQYF
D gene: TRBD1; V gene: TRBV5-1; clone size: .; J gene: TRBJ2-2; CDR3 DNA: TGCGCCAGCAGCTCGACAGGGGGGGCCGGGGAGCTGTTTTTT; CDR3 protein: CASSSTGGAGELFF
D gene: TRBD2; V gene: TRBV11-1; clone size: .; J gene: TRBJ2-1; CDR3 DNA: TGTGCCAGCAGCCGGGGGGGGGACCACAATGAGCAGTTCTTC; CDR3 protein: CASSRGGDHNEQFF
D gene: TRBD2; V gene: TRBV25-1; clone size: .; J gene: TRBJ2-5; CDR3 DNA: TGTGCCAGCAGTGATTTGGGACTAGGAGAGACCCAGTACTTC; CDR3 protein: CASSDLGLGETQYF
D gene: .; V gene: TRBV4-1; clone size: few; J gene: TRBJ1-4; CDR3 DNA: TGCGCCAGCACTCTTTCAGGGCTGGGGGAAAAACTGTTTTTT; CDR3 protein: CASTLSGLGEKLFF
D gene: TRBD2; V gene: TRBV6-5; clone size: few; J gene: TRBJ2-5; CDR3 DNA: TGTGCCAGCAGTCGGACTAGCTGGGAGACCCAGTACTTC; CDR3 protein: CASSRTSWETQYF
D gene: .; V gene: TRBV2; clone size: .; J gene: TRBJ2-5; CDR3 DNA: TGTGCCAGCAATTTTGCTTTCTCTCCGACAGAAGATCAACAAGAGACCCAGTACTTC; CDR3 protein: CASNFAFSPTEDQQETQYF
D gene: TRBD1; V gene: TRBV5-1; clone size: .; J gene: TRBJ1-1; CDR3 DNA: TGCGCCAGCAGCTTGGGCAGGGGGAACATGAACACTGAAGCTTTCTTT; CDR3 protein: CASSLGRGNMNTEAFF